The 14 T cell receptor beta chains in this list originate from one sample, sequenced in a study of Tregs in tolerant kidney transplant recipients. Sequencing used immunoSEQ multiplex PCR; TCRdb keeps in-frame clones, though not all of them. There are around 1,400 clones in the sample; roughly 41% occur only once, and approximately 30% lies in the top ten. These receptors' antigens are unknown. The source material was Tregs from blood grown in culture. All receptors derive from a human donor in good health.

As regards this clone: At the DNA level, this CDR3 is encoded by other sequences in the same sample as well. J is TRBJ2-5 and V is TRBV11-1; TRBD1 matches at 10 bases. The CDR3 covers 19 residues. CDR1 is SGHAT, CDR2 FQDESV, per germline (reference sequence). The J segment lost 2 bases and the V segment lost 1 base, leaving 13 bases of the junction unmatched. CDR3 sequence: CASSLVRGTRDRGQETQYF. The CDR3 DNA reads TGTGCCAGCAGCTTAGTAAGAGGTACTAGGGACAGGGGTCAAGAGACCCAGTACTTC.

The V gene is TRBV7-2, the J gene TRBJ2-1, with a weak D call TRBD2 (6 bases). CDR3 size: 17 residues. Trimming cost V 5 bases and J 1 base, with 18 bases left between them. CDR1 is SGHTA, CDR2 FQGNSA, per germline. CDR3 protein: CASSPPAGSGSYNEQFF. For the CDR3, the DNA is TGTGCCAGCAGCCCACCGGCGGGGTCGGGATCCTACAATGAGCAGTTCTTC. The entire variable domain, with the rest obtained from reference TRBV7-2 and TRBJ2-1, is as follows: GAGVSQSPSNKVTEKGKDVELRCDPISGHTALYWYRQSLGQGLEFLIYFQGNSAPDKSGLPSDRFSAERTGGSVSTLTIQRTQQEDSAVYLCASSPPAGSGSYNEQFFGPGTRLTVL.

This clone is large (0.1 to 1%). This chain uses TRBV19 with TRBJ2-5; 7 positions match TRBD2. The CDR3 length is 16 residues. Germline V gives CDR1 LNHDA, CDR2 SQIVND (reference sequence). V lost 3 bases, J lost 1 base, and 8 bases stayed unmatched. DNA of the CDR3: TGTGCCAGTAGTATGAAGCGGGGCGCGTTCCAAGAGACCCAGTACTTC. Protein product: CASSMKRGAFQETQYF.

Judged by abundance, this clone is medium-sized. The rearrangement uses TRBV19 and TRBJ1-3, with a tentative D call TRBD1 (5 bases). Germline V gene lookup returns CDR1 LNHDA and CDR2 SQIVND (reference sequence). Trimming pared 10 bases from V and 7 bases from J, leaving 14 bases between. This CDR3 comprises 12 residues. The CDR3 reads CATGLGLNTIYF. CDR3 nucleotide sequence: TGTGCCACGGGACTGGGGCTTAACACCATATATTTT.

This clone was observed once. V gene TRBV5-5 combines with J gene TRBJ1-2; TRBD1 aligns across 7 bases. Germline CDR1 and CDR2: SGHKS and YYEKEE (reference sequence). The V segment lost 4 bases and the J segment 6 bases; nucleotides outside the gene matches: 15. This CDR3 has 16 amino acids. CDR3 sequence: CASSQPLSRTGDGYTF. The CDR3, as DNA: TGTGCCAGCAGCCAACCATTATCACGGACAGGAGATGGCTACACCTTC.

This clone was observed a handful of times. This chain's CDR3 is CASSVGTSYSYEQYF. As DNA, the CDR3 is TGTGCCAGCAGCGTAGGGACTAGCTACTCCTACGAGCAGTACTTC. The chain carries TRBV9 and TRBJ2-7; 8 bases match TRBD2. The trim removed 0 bases at V and 0 bases at J, leaving 2 bases unmatched. In germline, CDR1 is SGDLS, CDR2 YYNGEE. This CDR3 is built from 15 residues.

This clone appeared a single time. This sequence is one base from a far larger clone and is likely a read error. The J gene is TRBJ1-2, the V gene TRBV5-6; D is unresolved. Germline lookup yields CDR1 SGHDT and CDR2 YYEEEE. V lost 2 bases and J lost 8, with 10 bases in between. This CDR3 spans 12 amino acids. The CDR3 DNA sequence: TGTGCCAGCAGCTTCCCCCCGAGGGGCTACACCTTC. It yields the protein CASSFPPRGYTF.

This clone is medium-sized. The V and J genes are TRBV6-1 and TRBJ2-3, with 14 bases matching TRBD2. V lost 4 bases and J lost 7; bases outside the gene matches: 13. The CDR3 is 18 residues long. In germline, CDR1 is MNHNS, CDR2 SASEGT. CDR3 sequence: CASSAKGPGLAGGNTQYF. The DNA for the CDR3 is TGTGCCAGCAGTGCCAAGGGCCCAGGACTAGCGGGGGGAAATACGCAGTATTTT.

This clone is termed medium-sized. The chain links TRBV19 to TRBJ1-5; D remains ambiguous. The V gene's germline CDR1 is LNHDA and CDR2 SQIVND (reference sequence). This CDR3 is 14 amino acids long. The V and J ends lost 6 bases and 4 bases respectively, with 13 bases between them. The CDR3: CASRDRWQNQPQHF. The CDR3 coding sequence is TGTGCCAGTAGGGATCGGTGGCAGAATCAGCCCCAGCATTTT.

This clone showed up just once. The CDR3 loop reads CASSFKTHRGTGELFF. As DNA, the CDR3 is TGTGCCAGCAGCTTCAAGACCCACAGGGGAACCGGGGAGCTGTTTTTT. The chain carries TRBV11-1 and TRBJ2-2; 7 nucleotides line up with TRBD1. Germline CDR1 reads SGHAT; CDR2 reads FQDESV (reference sequence). The CDR3 loop spans 16 amino acids. J lost 5 bases, V lost 3 bases, and 9 bases had no gene match.

J is TRBJ2-3 and V is TRBV4-3; D is unresolved. Trimming removed 1 base from V and 2 bases from J, with 10 bases in between. The CDR3 is made up of 15 amino acids. In germline, CDR1 is LGHNA, CDR2 YSLEER. The CDR3 nucleotides read TGCGCCAGCAGCCAAGCAAGAGCACCCACAGATACGCAGTATTTT. Amino acids: CASSQARAPTDTQYF.

The rearrangement links TRBV5-4 to TRBJ2-7, with a tentative D call TRBD1 (5 bases). CDR1 is SGHNT, CDR2 YYREEE, per germline (reference sequence). Between the trimmed V and J ends, which lost 4 bases and 4 bases, there was a span of 18 bases. The CDR3 consists of 15 residues. This CDR3 reads CASSVGPGRSYEQYF. CDR3 coding DNA: TGTGCCAGCAGCGTAGGTCCAGGGCGTAGTTACGAGCAGTACTTC.

This chain joins TRBV9 and TRBJ1-1, with no clear D. Germline assignment: CDR1 SGDLS and CDR2 YYNGEE. V lost 0 bases and J 1 base, leaving 7 bases between the germline ends. The CDR3 spans 14 residues. CDR3 in amino acids: CASSVAPTNTEAFF. In nucleotides, the CDR3 is TGTGCCAGCAGCGTAGCGCCTACGAACACTGAAGCTTTCTTT.

The rearrangement links TRBV7-8 to TRBJ2-6, with 11 bases identical to TRBD1. CDR1 is SGHVS and CDR2 is FQNEAQ in the germline V gene. The CDR3 is made up of 17 amino acids. Trimming took 8 bases from V and 3 from J; bases not matched to a gene: 9. DNA of the CDR3: TGTGCCAGCGGCCGGACAGGGGGCGCTTTTGGGGCCAACGTCCTGACTTTC. This encodes CASGRTGGAFGANVLTF.